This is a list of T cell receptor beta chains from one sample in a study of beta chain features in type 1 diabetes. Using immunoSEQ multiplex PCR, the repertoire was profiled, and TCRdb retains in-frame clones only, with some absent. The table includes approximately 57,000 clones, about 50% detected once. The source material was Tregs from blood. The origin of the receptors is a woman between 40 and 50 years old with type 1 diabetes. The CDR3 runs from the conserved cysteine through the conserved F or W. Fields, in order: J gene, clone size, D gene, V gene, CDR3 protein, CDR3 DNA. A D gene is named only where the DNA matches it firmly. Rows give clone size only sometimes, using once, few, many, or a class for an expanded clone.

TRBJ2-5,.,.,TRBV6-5,CASSYSAGVGETQYF,TGTGCCAGCAGTTACTCTGCAGGGGTCGGCGAGACCCAGTACTTC
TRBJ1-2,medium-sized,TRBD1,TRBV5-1,CASSSSNPTGGHGYTF,TGCGCCAGCAGCTCCTCTAACCCGACAGGGGGTCATGGCTACACCTTC
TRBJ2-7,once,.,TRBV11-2,CASSPERVPGEQYF,TGTGCCAGCAGCCCGGAGCGGGTCCCAGGGGAGCAGTACTTC
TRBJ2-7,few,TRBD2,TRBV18,CASSRTSGGSYEQYF,TGTGCCAGCTCCCGGACTAGCGGGGGATCCTACGAGCAGTACTTC
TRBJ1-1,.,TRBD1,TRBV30,CAWSKGQTNTEAFF,TGTGCCTGGAGCAAGGGACAGACGAACACTGAAGCTTTCTTT
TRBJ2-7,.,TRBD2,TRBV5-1,CASSSRGDSRLTSYEQYF,TGCGCCAGCAGCTCCCGGGGGGATTCCCGACTAACTTCCTACGAGCAGTACTTC
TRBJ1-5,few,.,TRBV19,CASSTAGGSNQPQHF,TGTGCCAGTAGTACGGCGGGCGGTAGCAATCAGCCCCAGCATTTT
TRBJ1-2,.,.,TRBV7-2,CASSLAEGYYTF,TGTGCCAGCAGCTTAGCTGAGGGTTACTACACCTTC
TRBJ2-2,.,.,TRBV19,CASSMAGRNAGELFF,TGTGCCAGTAGTATGGCAGGAAGGAACGCCGGGGAGCTGTTTTTT
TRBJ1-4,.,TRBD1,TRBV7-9,CASSLQGATNEKLFF,TGTGCCAGCAGCTTACAGGGGGCAACTAATGAAAAACTGTTTTTT
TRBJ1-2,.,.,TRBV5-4,CASSFGGYYGYTF,TGTGCCAGCAGCTTCGGGGGGTACTATGGCTACACCTTC
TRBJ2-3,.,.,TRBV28,CASRAAALQDSWTQYF,TGTGCCAGCCGGGCCGCTGCGTTGCAGGACTCTTGGACGCAGTATTTT
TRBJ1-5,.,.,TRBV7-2,CASSGVGAYNQPQHF,TGTGCCAGCAGCGGTGTAGGGGCGTACAATCAGCCCCAGCATTTT
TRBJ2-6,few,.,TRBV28,CASSLPTQGNSGANVLTF,TGTGCCAGCAGTTTACCCACTCAGGGTAACTCTGGGGCCAACGTCCTGACTTTC
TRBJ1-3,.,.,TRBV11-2,CASRFLSARGSGNTIYF,TGTGCCAGCAGATTTTTATCGGCTAGGGGGTCCGGAAACACCATATATTTT
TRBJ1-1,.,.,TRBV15,CATQTRSMNTEAFF,TGTGCCACCCAAACACGGAGTATGAACACTGAAGCTTTCTTT
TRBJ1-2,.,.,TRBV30,CAWSVEESYGYTF,TGTGCCTGGAGTGTCGAGGAGAGCTATGGCTACACCTTC
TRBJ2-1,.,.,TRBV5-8,CASSLGWRPLSLYNEQFF,TGTGCCAGCAGCTTGGGGTGGAGGCCTCTGTCCCTTTACAATGAGCAGTTCTTC
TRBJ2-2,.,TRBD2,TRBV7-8,CASSLVWGGTGELFF,TGTGCCAGCAGCTTAGTGTGGGGGGGAACCGGGGAGCTGTTTTTT
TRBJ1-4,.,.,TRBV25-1,CASSEPRGTNEKLFF,TGTGCCAGCAGTGAACCCAGGGGAACTAATGAAAAACTGTTTTTT
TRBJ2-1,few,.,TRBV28,CASSPPLGSYNEQFF,TGTGCCAGCAGCCCCCCCCTAGGCTCCTACAATGAGCAGTTCTTC
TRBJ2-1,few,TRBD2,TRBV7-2,CASSLAGLAGANEQFF,TGTGCCAGCAGCTTAGCGGGGCTAGCGGGTGCCAATGAGCAGTTCTTC
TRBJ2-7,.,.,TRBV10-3,CAIRGGDSYEQYF,TGTGCCATCAGGGGCGGGGACTCCTACGAGCAGTACTTC
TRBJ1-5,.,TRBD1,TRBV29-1,CSVAQGAEQPQHF,TGCAGCGTGGCACAGGGGGCTGAACAGCCCCAGCATTTT
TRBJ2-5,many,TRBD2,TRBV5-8,CASSFWTSGRETQYF,TGTGCCAGCAGCTTCTGGACTAGCGGGAGGGAGACCCAGTACTTC
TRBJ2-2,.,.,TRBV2,CASSGRTMGPGELFF,TGTGCCAGCAGTGGACGCACGATGGGGCCCGGGGAGCTGTTTTTT
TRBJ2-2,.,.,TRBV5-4,CASTRQSVNTGELFF,TGTGCCAGCACCCGACAGTCTGTGAACACCGGGGAGCTGTTTTTT
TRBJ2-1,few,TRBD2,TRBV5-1,CASSLWGGRSSYNEQFF,TGCGCCAGCAGCTTGTGGGGGGGGAGGAGCTCCTACAATGAGCAGTTCTTC
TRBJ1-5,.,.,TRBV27,CASSSPVRGQPQHF,TGTGCCAGCAGTTCCCCAGTCAGGGGCCAGCCCCAGCATTTT
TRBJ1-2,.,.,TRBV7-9,CASSSQGGTYGYTF,TGTGCCAGCAGTTCTCAGGGAGGGACCTATGGCTACACCTTC
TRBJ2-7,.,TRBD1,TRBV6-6,CASIRDRDSYEQYF,TGTGCCAGCATTCGGGACAGGGACTCCTACGAGCAGTACTTC
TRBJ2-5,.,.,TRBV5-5,CASSLQEVGETQYF,TGTGCCAGCAGCCTGCAGGAGGTGGGAGAGACCCAGTACTTC
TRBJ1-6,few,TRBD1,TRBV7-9,CASSLGRGRSHNSPLHF,TGTGCCAGCAGCTTGGGCAGGGGGCGATCGCATAATTCACCCCTCCACTTT
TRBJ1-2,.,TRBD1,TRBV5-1,CASSSTLDRGPPGYTF,TGCGCCAGCAGTTCTACCCTCGACAGGGGGCCCCCTGGCTACACCTTC
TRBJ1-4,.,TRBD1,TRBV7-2,CASSFRTGGEKLFF,TGTGCCAGCAGCTTCCGGACAGGGGGTGAAAAACTGTTTTTT
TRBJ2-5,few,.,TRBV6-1,CASAREVQETQYF,TGTGCCAGCGCTAGGGAGGTCCAAGAGACCCAGTACTTC
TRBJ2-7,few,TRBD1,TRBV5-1,CASSSRTGEQYF,TGCGCCAGCAGCTCGAGGACAGGCGAGCAGTACTTC
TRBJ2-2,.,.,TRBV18,CASSLSTNTGELFF,TGTGCCAGCTCACTCTCGACAAACACCGGGGAGCTGTTTTTT
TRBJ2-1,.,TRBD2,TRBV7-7,CASSLAPQLAGGPGNEQFF,TGTGCCAGCAGCTTAGCGCCCCAACTAGCGGGAGGGCCCGGTAATGAGCAGTTCTTC
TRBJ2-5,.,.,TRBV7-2,CASSSPVRETQYF,TGTGCCAGCAGCTCACCCGTTCGGGAGACCCAGTACTTC
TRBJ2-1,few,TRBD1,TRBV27,CASSLQGDDYNEQFF,TGTGCCAGCAGCCTACAGGGGGACGACTACAATGAGCAGTTCTTC
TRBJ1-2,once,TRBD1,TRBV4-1,CASSQPTGVNYGYTF,TGCGCCAGCAGCCAACCAACAGGGGTAAACTATGGCTACACCTTC
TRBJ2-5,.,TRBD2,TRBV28,CASRSSSGTVETQYF,TGTGCCAGCAGGTCCTCTAGCGGGACTGTGGAGACCCAGTACTTC
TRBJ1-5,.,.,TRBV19,CASSMLVQLNQPQHF,TGTGCCAGTAGTATGCTTGTTCAACTCAATCAGCCCCAGCATTTT
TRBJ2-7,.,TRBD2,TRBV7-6,CASSEGGRGGEQYF,TGTGCCAGCAGCGAGGGAGGGCGTGGAGGCGAGCAGTACTTC
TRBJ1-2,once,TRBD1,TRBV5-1,CASSWDRTYGYTF,TGCGCCAGCAGCTGGGACAGGACGTATGGCTACACCTTC
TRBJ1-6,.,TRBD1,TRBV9,CASSAHSGTGVSPLHF,TGTGCCAGCAGCGCCCACTCCGGGACAGGGGTTTCACCCCTCCACTTT
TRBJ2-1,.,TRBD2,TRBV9,CASSVGTSGNNEQFF,TGTGCCAGCAGCGTAGGTACTAGCGGCAACAATGAGCAGTTCTTC
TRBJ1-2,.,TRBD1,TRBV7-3,CASSLDRGYGYTF,TGTGCCAGCAGCCTCGACAGGGGTTATGGCTACACCTTC
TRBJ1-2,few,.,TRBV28,CASSLSTDNYGYTF,TGTGCCAGCAGTTTATCGACAGACAACTATGGCTACACCTTC
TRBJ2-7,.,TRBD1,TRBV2,CASTGQGGSEQYF,TGTGCCAGCACGGGACAGGGCGGGAGCGAGCAGTACTTC
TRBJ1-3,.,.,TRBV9,CASSVLAGGFSGNTIYF,TGTGCCAGCAGCGTTCTTGCGGGCGGCTTCTCTGGAAACACCATATATTTT
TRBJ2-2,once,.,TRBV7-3,CASSSRGTGELFF,TGTGCCAGCAGCTCGCGGGGCACCGGGGAGCTGTTTTTT
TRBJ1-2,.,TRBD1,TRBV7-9,CASSSPGQRGGYTF,TGTGCCAGCAGCTCGCCGGGACAGCGAGGGGGCTACACCTTC